This T cell receptor beta chain was identified during a study of blood T cells in healthy people across ages. Findings and limits, study-wide: Older age coincided with a roughly linear decline in TCR beta diversity per million T cells. Relative to aged donors, long-lived donors carried more naive CD4+ cells and displayed higher diversity.

Germline-derived CDR1 and CDR2 are KGHDR and SFDVKD. Trimming at V came to 4 bases and at J to 4 bases, leaving 8 bases not matched to a gene. The CDR3 is 16 residues long. A note on this clonotype: The antigen remains undetermined.

Isolation yielded PBMCs, at least 6.5 million per sample, in every case. Next came a second PCR, run for about 6 to 11 cycles, which used a sample-barcoded 5' primer along with a J-beta primer mix. Template switching added a 12-random-nucleotide identifier to every cDNA molecule. TCRdb processed the 5' RACE reads anew with MiXCR; each CDR3 protein has one entry. The repertoire holds approximately 800,000 distinct CDR3 sequences, with roughly 64% as singletons. The sample taken for sequencing was blood. V is TRBV24-1 and J is TRBJ2-3; 9 bases are a match to TRBD1. This clonotype was obtained from a man in his thirties or forties in good health. Here the CDR3 reads CATSDGTGPRADTQYF. CDR3 coding DNA: TGTGCCACCAGTGACGGGACAGGGCCTCGCGCAGATACGCAGTATTTT.